The source of this TCR beta chain is a study of T-cell memory formation after mild COVID-19. Broader study findings: Memory sampled before infection contained some responding clones, suggesting cross-reactive memory joined.

As concerns this clonotype: Its antigen is unidentified.

The CDR3 is made up of 12 amino acids. CDR1 and CDR2 from the germline V gene are SQVTM and ANQGSEA. After removal of 5 bases from V and 7 bases from J, the junction contained 7 bases not matched to a gene. TCRdb passed the 5' RACE reads through MiXCR, listing each CDR3 protein once. The sample holds tens of thousands of distinct CDR3 sequences, less than 15% seen once. Sequencing was done on a sample of PBMCs or a T cell subset sorted from them (not recorded which). V and J are TRBV29-1 and TRBJ2-7; 8 positions agree with TRBD2. This clonotype was sampled from a man younger than 30 who had mild COVID-19 (a few samples of this study predate the infection). Cell type and time point are not known. The CDR3 reads CSVQAGDIEQYF. The CDR3 DNA reads TGCAGCGTTCAAGCGGGGGATATTGAGCAGTACTTC.